Here is one T cell receptor (beta chain) with its context. The antigen is undetermined. The CDR3 sequence is 14 residues long. CDR1 SEHNR and CDR2 FQNEAQ come from the germline V gene (reference sequence). The ends were cut back, 0 bases at V and 6 bases at J, with 11 bases in the middle. The sample is drawn from a study of cytomegalovirus exposure and HLA in healthy donors. The PCR made use of 60 Vbeta and 13 Jbeta primers. Some clones are missing from TCRdb's copy, which holds only in-frame ones; the method was immunoSEQ multiplex PCR. This table holds around 25,000 clones. Overall study findings and caveats: In a later analysis, TCR beta V- and J-gene trimming was associated with a missense DCLRE1C variant.

This chain joins TRBV7-9 and TRBJ1-1; D possibly corresponds to TRBD1 (5 bases). The sample taken for sequencing was PBMCs. The sequence was obtained from a male donor in good health and CMV-seropositive. The CDR3 bases are TGTGCCAGCAGCTTAGCCCGCGGACACTCTGAAGCTTTCTTT. It specifies CASSLARGHSEAFF. Drawing the rest from reference TRBV7-9 and TRBJ1-1, the complete variable domain is DTGVSQNPRHKITKRGQNVTFRCDPISEHNRLYWYRQTLGQGPEFLTYFQNEAQLEKSRLLSDRFSAERPKGSFSTLEIQRTEQGDSAMYLCASSLARGHSEAFFGQGTRLTVV.